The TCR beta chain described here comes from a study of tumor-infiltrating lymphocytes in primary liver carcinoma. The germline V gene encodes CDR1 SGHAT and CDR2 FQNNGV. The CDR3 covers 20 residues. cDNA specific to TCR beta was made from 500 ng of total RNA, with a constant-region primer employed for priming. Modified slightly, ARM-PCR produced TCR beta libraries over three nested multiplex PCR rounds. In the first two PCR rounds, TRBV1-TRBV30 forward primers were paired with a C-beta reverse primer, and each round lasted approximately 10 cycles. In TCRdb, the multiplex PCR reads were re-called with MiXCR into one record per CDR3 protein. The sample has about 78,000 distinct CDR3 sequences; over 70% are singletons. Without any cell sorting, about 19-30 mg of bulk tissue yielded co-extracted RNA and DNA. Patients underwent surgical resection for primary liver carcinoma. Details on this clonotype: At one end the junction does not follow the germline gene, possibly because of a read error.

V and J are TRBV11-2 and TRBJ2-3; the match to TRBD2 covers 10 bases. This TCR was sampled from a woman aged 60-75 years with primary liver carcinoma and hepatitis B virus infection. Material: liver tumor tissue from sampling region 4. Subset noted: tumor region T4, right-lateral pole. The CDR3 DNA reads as TGCGCCAGCAGCTTAGATCTAGGTGGGTTAGCGGGAGGAGGGATAGATACGCAGTATTTT. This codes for CASSLDLGGLAGGGIDTQYF.